These T cell receptor beta chains were read from a single sample in a study of blood T cells in healthy people across ages. TCRdb redid the calling of the 5' RACE reads with MiXCR, one entry per CDR3 protein. The table shows about 680,000 distinct CDR3 sequences, with approximately 49% occurring only once. The material sequenced was blood. The receptor source for this set is a woman in her sixties or seventies in good health. Each CDR3 is given with its conserved first and last residue.

cdr3_aa: CASIPDSGYGYTF; v_call: TRBV6-2/TRBV6-3; j_call: TRBJ1-2
cdr3_aa: CASSWDLNQNSPLHF; v_call: TRBV5-5; j_call: TRBJ1-6
cdr3_aa: CSAREGGVEAFF; v_call: TRBV20-1; j_call: TRBJ1-1
cdr3_aa: CASSLGPANYGYTF; v_call: TRBV7-2; j_call: TRBJ1-2
cdr3_aa: CASSTGTSFRETQYF; v_call: TRBV7-2; j_call: TRBJ2-5
cdr3_aa: CASSLGGLGKTQYF; v_call: TRBV5-6; j_call: TRBJ2-5
cdr3_aa: CASRSQGLNTEAFF; v_call: TRBV4-3; j_call: TRBJ1-1
cdr3_aa: CASSQGGLADPGGTYEQYF; v_call: TRBV4-3; j_call: TRBJ2-7
cdr3_aa: CASSPGDRGVREQYF; v_call: TRBV12-3/TRBV12-4; j_call: TRBJ2-7
cdr3_aa: CASSQGRTGSYEQYF; v_call: TRBV4-3; j_call: TRBJ2-7
cdr3_aa: CASSRGTSGYNEQFF; v_call: TRBV5-1; j_call: TRBJ2-1
cdr3_aa: CAWTQGYNEQFF; v_call: TRBV30; j_call: TRBJ2-1
cdr3_aa: CASSLEPGAGTEAFF; v_call: TRBV5-1; j_call: TRBJ1-1
cdr3_aa: CSAQTAGSRYEQYF; v_call: TRBV20-1; j_call: TRBJ2-7
cdr3_aa: CASSFGDLTGSSYEQYF; v_call: TRBV5-4; j_call: TRBJ2-7
cdr3_aa: CATSRKGAANEKLFF; v_call: TRBV15; j_call: TRBJ1-4
cdr3_aa: CATCPLADSYNEQFF; v_call: TRBV6-2/TRBV6-3; j_call: TRBJ2-1
cdr3_aa: CSAPTGTRTNEQYF; v_call: TRBV20-1; j_call: TRBJ2-5
cdr3_aa: CASSYPTGFFTDTQYF; v_call: TRBV6-5; j_call: TRBJ2-3
cdr3_aa: CASSLDRGIWKLFF; v_call: TRBV7-2; j_call: TRBJ1-4
cdr3_aa: CASSLAFGSGDTQYF; v_call: TRBV5-1; j_call: TRBJ2-3
cdr3_aa: CASSDQPGTGSYEQYF; v_call: TRBV25-1; j_call: TRBJ2-7
cdr3_aa: CASSETAGGVNIQYF; v_call: TRBV5-1; j_call: TRBJ2-4
cdr3_aa: CASSLTTGEAFF; v_call: TRBV18; j_call: TRBJ1-1
cdr3_aa: CASSTTMTGDTQYF; v_call: TRBV28; j_call: TRBJ2-3
cdr3_aa: CASSYELGQGTYNEQFF; v_call: TRBV6-2/TRBV6-3; j_call: TRBJ2-1
cdr3_aa: CASSPQGGGYTF; v_call: TRBV14; j_call: TRBJ1-2
cdr3_aa: CSASRDSSTGELFF; v_call: TRBV20-1; j_call: TRBJ2-2
cdr3_aa: CASSLNKQGIEQYF; v_call: TRBV4-2; j_call: TRBJ2-7
cdr3_aa: CASSLLGGANVLTF; v_call: TRBV13; j_call: TRBJ2-6
cdr3_aa: CASSYGSANGYTF; v_call: TRBV6-6; j_call: TRBJ1-2
cdr3_aa: CASSPVTAGNTIYF; v_call: TRBV27; j_call: TRBJ1-3
cdr3_aa: CASSERGREQYF; v_call: TRBV6-1; j_call: TRBJ2-4
cdr3_aa: CSASKGLAFEQYF; v_call: TRBV20-1; j_call: TRBJ2-7
cdr3_aa: CASSPPDRREKLFF; v_call: TRBV7-9; j_call: TRBJ1-4
cdr3_aa: CSARPRQGTRRAFF; v_call: TRBV20-1; j_call: TRBJ1-1
cdr3_aa: CASSRRVGETQYF; v_call: TRBV27; j_call: TRBJ2-5
cdr3_aa: CAITGGLTDTQYF; v_call: TRBV10-3; j_call: TRBJ2-3
cdr3_aa: CSVDGGGIEQYF; v_call: TRBV29-1; j_call: -
cdr3_aa: CASSSRHTYEQYF; v_call: TRBV7-9; j_call: TRBJ2-7
cdr3_aa: CASQGGGTNTGELFF; v_call: TRBV7-3; j_call: TRBJ2-2
cdr3_aa: CATTSGQTNTEAFF; v_call: TRBV10-3; j_call: TRBJ1-1
cdr3_aa: CASSLRADNLGEQYF; v_call: TRBV3-1; j_call: TRBJ2-7
cdr3_aa: CASSQDRPGGPGYEQYF; v_call: TRBV3-1; j_call: TRBJ2-7
cdr3_aa: CSGFHTAYGYTF; v_call: TRBV29-1; j_call: TRBJ1-2
cdr3_aa: CASTREANTGELFF; v_call: TRBV12-3/TRBV12-4; j_call: TRBJ2-2
cdr3_aa: CASSLTGTVSYDQYF; v_call: TRBV7-2; j_call: TRBJ2-4
cdr3_aa: CASSSLDWYGLGYNEQFF; v_call: TRBV28; j_call: TRBJ2-1
cdr3_aa: CSVEDNQGAGAFF; v_call: TRBV29-1; j_call: TRBJ1-1
cdr3_aa: CASSLAPASPFTYEQYF; v_call: TRBV5-1; j_call: TRBJ2-7
cdr3_aa: CASSLEGVYEQYF; v_call: TRBV5-1; j_call: TRBJ2-7